Sequencing of this T cell receptor (beta chain) was carried out in a study of blood T cell repertoires in COVID-19. On the study more broadly: Sources were T cells, B-cell-depleted T cells, or PBMCs; the material itself was cDNA or gDNA.

Trimming cost V 8 bases and J 0 bases, with 11 bases left between them. Per the germline V gene, CDR1 is MNHEY and CDR2 is SMNVEV (reference sequence). This CDR3 region has 14 residues. In the authors' workflow: Using reference gene primer amplification, nucleated cell counts were estimated. Sequenced by immunoSEQ multiplex PCR; TCRdb stores in-frame clones only, minus some. The D gene and trimming were derived from the DNA, and the V and J assignments and clone size from that table. The sample contains about 62,000 clones, roughly 85% of which appear only once. The source is a woman older than 75 with acute or convalescent COVID-19. The sequencing sample was made of peripheral blood. J is TRBJ2-1 and V is TRBV27; D not resolved. The CDR3 protein is CASGRVLSYNEQFF. In DNA form, the CDR3 reads TGTGCCAGCGGTAGAGTTCTCTCCTACAATGAGCAGTTCTTC.